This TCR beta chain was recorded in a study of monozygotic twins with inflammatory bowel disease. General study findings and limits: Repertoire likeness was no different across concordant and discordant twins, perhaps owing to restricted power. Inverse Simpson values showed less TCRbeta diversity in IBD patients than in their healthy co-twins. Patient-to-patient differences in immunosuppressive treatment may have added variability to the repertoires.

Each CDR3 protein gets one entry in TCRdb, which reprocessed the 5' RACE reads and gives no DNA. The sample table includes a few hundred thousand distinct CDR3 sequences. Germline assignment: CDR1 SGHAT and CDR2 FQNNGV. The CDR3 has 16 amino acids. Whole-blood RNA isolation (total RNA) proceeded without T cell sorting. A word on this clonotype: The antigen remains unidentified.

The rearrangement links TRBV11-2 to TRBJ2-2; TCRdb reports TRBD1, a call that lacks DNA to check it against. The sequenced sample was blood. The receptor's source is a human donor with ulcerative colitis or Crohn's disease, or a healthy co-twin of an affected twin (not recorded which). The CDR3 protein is CASSRGQGSGTGELFF.